The next 5 T cell receptor beta chains were all read from a single sample in a study of blood T cell repertoires in COVID-19. Using immunoSEQ multiplex PCR, the repertoire was profiled, and TCRdb retains in-frame clones only, with some absent. The sample lists some 110,000 clones, 75% to 90% occurring once. The sample was peripheral blood. The receptor source for this set is a woman between 70 and 85 years old with acute or convalescent COVID-19.

The chain carries TRBV30 and TRBJ1-3, with a weak D call TRBD1 (5 bases). V was cut by 0 bases and J by 5 bases, with 11 bases left in between. CDR3 length equals 14 residues. Looked up from germline, CDR1 is GTSNPN and CDR2 is SVGIG (reference sequence). This CDR3 reads CAWSVTGNRNTIYF. The DNA of the CDR3 is TGTGCCTGGAGTGTAACAGGAAACCGAAACACCATATATTTT.

V is TRBV4-2 and J is TRBJ2-2, with TRBD2 matching 10 bases. The CDR3 is 18 amino acids. Trimming removed 4 bases from V and 0 bases from J; junction bases left unmatched: 8. Germline loops: CDR1 LGHNA, CDR2 YNFKEQ. The CDR3 loop is CASSPSLGLAANTGELFF. CDR3 sequence (DNA): TGTGCCAGCAGCCCATCCCTCGGACTAGCGGCGAACACCGGGGAGCTGTTTTTT.

The chain carries TRBV19 and TRBJ1-1; 8 positions agree with TRBD1. The ends lost 3 bases at V and 2 bases at J; junction bases unmatched: 2. The length of the CDR3 is 14 residues. The germline CDR1 and CDR2 sequences are LNHDA and SQIVND (reference sequence). The CDR3 spells CASSMGQVNTEAFF. CDR3 sequence (DNA): TGTGCCAGTAGTATGGGACAGGTCAACACTGAAGCTTTCTTT.

The gene calls are TRBV29-1 and TRBJ2-1; 9 bases agree with TRBD2. This CDR3 has 12 amino acids. Germline CDR1 SQVTM, CDR2 ANQGSEA. DNA of the CDR3: TGCGGACTCGCGGGAGGGTACAATGAGCAGTTCTTC. It is translated as CGLAGGYNEQFF.

This clone was recorded only once. The gene calls are TRBV6-6 and TRBJ1-6, with 7 bases aligning to TRBD1. Germline V gene data show CDR1 as MNHNY and CDR2 as SVGAGI (reference sequence). Trimming took 5 bases from V and 7 from J; bases not matched to a gene: 11. This CDR3 is 16 amino acids long. Written as DNA, the CDR3 is TGTGCCAGCAGTACTCCGGGACAGCTTGAGAATTCACCCCTCCACTTT. Translation: CASSTPGQLENSPLHF.